The 18 T cell receptor beta chains listed next were all sequenced from one sample in a study of cytomegalovirus exposure and HLA in healthy donors. Method: immunoSEQ multiplex PCR; TCRdb's copy keeps in-frame clones and lacks some. Of 130,000 to 150,000 clones detected, about 91% appear once; the ten largest clones hold 4.5% to 5.5%. Sequencing was carried out using PBMCs. The receptors originated from a man younger than 35 in good health and CMV-seropositive.

As for this clone: One junction end does not reproduce the germline sequence, and a read error may be involved. The chain has TRBV19 and TRBJ1-3, with 10 bases identical to TRBD1. CDR1 is LNHDA, CDR2 SQIVND, per germline (reference sequence). The CDR3 is 19 amino acids. The CDR3 DNA sequence: TGTGCCACCCATCCTCGATATAGACAGGGGGCCTTACCTGGAGACACCATATATTTT. Translating gives CATHPRYRQGALPGDTIYF.

V is TRBV4-1 and J is TRBJ1-2; 7 positions agree with TRBD1. This CDR3 comprises 17 residues. Trimming at V came to 1 base and at J to 3 bases, leaving 11 bases not matched to a gene. Per germline, CDR1 MGHRA and CDR2 YSYEKL. The CDR3 bases are TGCGCCAGCAGCCAAGCTACTTTCAGGGGGAGTGACTATGGCTACACCTTC. It codes for CASSQATFRGSDYGYTF.

The chain couples TRBV5-6 to TRBJ1-2, with 9 bases aligning to TRBD1. The CDR3 runs to 15 residues. Germline assignment: CDR1 SGHDT and CDR2 YYEEEE. With V trimmed by 3 bases and J by 4 bases, 7 bases remained unmatched. CDR3 in amino acids: CASSSPTGGIYGYTF. The CDR3, as DNA: TGTGCCAGCAGCTCCCCTACAGGGGGCATCTATGGCTACACCTTC.

The chain combines TRBV14 with TRBJ1-6, with D maybe TRBD1 (5 bases). V lost 4 bases, J lost 7 bases, and 8 bases lay in between. Germline assignment: CDR1 SGHDN and CDR2 FVKESK. The CDR3 has 13 amino acids. CDR3 DNA: TGTGCCAGCAGCCTCCAGGGAAATTCACCCCTCCACTTT. Residues: CASSLQGNSPLHF.

This sequence joins TRBV6-4 and TRBJ2-3; 9 bases match TRBD1. The CDR3 has 15 residues. J was trimmed by 2 bases and V by 4 bases; bases with no gene match: 4. Germline V gene lookup returns CDR1 MRHNA and CDR2 SNTAGT. The CDR3 DNA follows: TGTGCCAGCAGTGCCGGACAGGGGAACACAGATACGCAGTATTTT. It yields the protein CASSAGQGNTDTQYF.

This chain uses TRBV29-1 with TRBJ2-5, with 7 nucleotides matching TRBD2. V lost 5 bases to trimming and J lost 5 bases; unmatched junction nucleotides: 5. CDR3 length: 12 amino acids. Germline V gene data show CDR1 as SQVTM and CDR2 as ANQGSEA. CDR3 in amino acids: CSVRPGGETQYF. CDR3 DNA sequence: TGCAGCGTTAGACCCGGGGGGGAGACCCAGTACTTC.

This chain connects TRBV7-9 to TRBJ1-2, with a weak D call TRBD1 (6 bases). Germline V lookup: CDR1 SEHNR, CDR2 FQNEAQ (reference sequence). The V end was cut by 3 bases, the J end by 9 bases, with 14 bases between. The CDR3 spans 13 residues. The CDR3 region is CASSFLSGQSYTF. CDR3 DNA: TGTGCCAGCAGCTTCTTATCCGGACAGAGCTACACCTTC.

The chain links TRBV19 to TRBJ1-6; D possibly corresponds to TRBD1 (6 bases). CDR1 LNHDA and CDR2 SQIVND come from the germline V gene (reference sequence). The CDR3 consists of 14 residues. V lost 5 bases and J 8 bases, leaving 13 bases between the germline ends. This chain's CDR3 is CASSLTGGDSPLHF. For the CDR3, the DNA is TGTGCCAGTAGTCTGACAGGTGGGGATTCACCCCTCCACTTT.

The chain is built from TRBV6-5 and TRBJ1-1; D gene uncertain. The CDR3 has 14 residues. Trimming left V 2 bases short and J 1 base short, with 8 bases between. Germline V gene lookup returns CDR1 MNHEY and CDR2 SVGAGI. DNA of the CDR3: TGTGCCAGCAGTTACGATCGGGGGAACACTGAAGCTTTCTTT. It is translated as CASSYDRGNTEAFF.

The rearrangement uses TRBV11-2 and TRBJ2-3; the D is unclear. Germline CDR1 reads SGHAT; CDR2 reads FQNNGV. The CDR3 length is 12 residues. The V end lost 1 base, the J end lost 4 bases, and 3 bases lay between the germline ends. In DNA form, the CDR3 reads TGTGCCAGCAGCTTAGCCTCAGATACGCAGTATTTT. Translation gives CASSLASDTQYF. Full variable domain (remainder filled in from reference TRBV11-2 and TRBJ2-3): EAGVAQSPRYKIIEKRQSVAFWCNPISGHATLYWYQQILGQGPKLLIQFQNNGVVDDSQLPKDRFSAERLKGVDSTLKIQPAKLEDSAVYLCASSLASDTQYFGPGTRLTVL.

The gene calls are TRBV7-6 and TRBJ2-2, with 16 bases fitting TRBD2. In germline, CDR1 is SGHVS, CDR2 FNYEAQ. J lost 5 bases, V lost 5 bases, and 5 bases had no gene match. This CDR3 spans 17 amino acids. The CDR3 is CASSPGTSGRETGELFF. DNA for the CDR3: TGTGCCAGCAGCCCTGGGACTAGCGGGAGGGAGACCGGGGAGCTGTTTTTT.

This clone was observed once. CDR3 bases: TGTGCCAGCAGTCCCCGCGGGGGATATAGCAATCAGCCCCAGCATTTT. It yields the protein CASSPRGGYSNQPQHF. V gene TRBV27 combines with J gene TRBJ1-5; D may be TRBD1 (5 bases). CDR1 MNHEY and CDR2 SMNVEV come from the germline V gene (reference sequence). The CDR3 runs to 16 residues. Between the trimmed V and J ends, which lost 5 bases and 0 bases, there was a span of 14 bases.

V is TRBV30 and J is TRBJ1-1; TRBD1 might be the D (6 bases). Between the trimmed V and J ends, which lost 1 base and 2 bases, there was a span of 17 bases. Germline CDR1 and CDR2: GTSNPN and SVGIG (reference sequence). The CDR3 runs 16 residues. The CDR3 DNA reads TGTGCCTGGAGTGGGCTGGGGGGGACACCTAACACTGAAGCTTTCTTT. Residues: CAWSGLGGTPNTEAFF.

This chain links TRBV4-2 with TRBJ2-1; TRBD2 matches at 11 bases. Trimming removed 0 bases from V and 8 bases from J; junction bases left unmatched: 9. Germline V gene data show CDR1 as LGHNA and CDR2 as YNFKEQ. This CDR3 spans 17 amino acids. The CDR3 bases are TGTGCCAGCAGCCAAGATGAGATTAGCGGGGGGGCCGATGAGCAGTTCTTC. Residues: CASSQDEISGGADEQFF.

This chain links TRBV30 with TRBJ1-2; D is unresolved. Trimming pared 3 bases from V and 6 bases from J, leaving 17 bases between. Germline lookup yields CDR1 GTSNPN and CDR2 SVGIG (reference sequence). The CDR3 runs to 14 residues. CDR3 loop: CAWRFRQPTNGYTF. The CDR3 DNA reads as TGTGCCTGGAGATTCAGGCAGCCAACGAATGGCTACACCTTC.

The chain carries TRBV27 and TRBJ2-5; 11 positions agree with TRBD2. In germline, CDR1 is MNHEY, CDR2 SMNVEV (reference sequence). The CDR3 length is 15 residues. Germline trimming cut 6 bases from V and 2 bases from J; bases unmatched to any gene: 5. In DNA, the CDR3 is TGTGCCAGCAGCTATATAGCGGGAGGGCAAGAGACCCAGTACTTC. It translates to CASSYIAGGQETQYF.

The CDR3: CSGKGDGTYEQYF. DNA for the CDR3: TGCAGCGGTAAGGGGGACGGGACCTACGAGCAGTACTTC. This chain uses TRBV29-1 with TRBJ2-7; TRBD1 is a possible D gene (6 bases). The germline V gene encodes CDR1 SQVTM and CDR2 ANQGSEA. The CDR3 has 13 amino acids. With 7 bases removed from V and 2 bases from J, the gap between germline ends came to 15 bases.

The chain joins TRBV10-2 to TRBJ1-1; tentative D call: TRBD1 (6 bases). V lost 5 bases and J 5 bases, leaving 9 bases between the germline ends. In germline, CDR1 is WSHSY, CDR2 SAAADI. CDR3 length: 12 amino acids. In DNA, the CDR3 is TGCGCCAGCAGTAGGGGGGGGACTGAAGCTTTCTTT. Translating it yields CASSRGGTEAFF.